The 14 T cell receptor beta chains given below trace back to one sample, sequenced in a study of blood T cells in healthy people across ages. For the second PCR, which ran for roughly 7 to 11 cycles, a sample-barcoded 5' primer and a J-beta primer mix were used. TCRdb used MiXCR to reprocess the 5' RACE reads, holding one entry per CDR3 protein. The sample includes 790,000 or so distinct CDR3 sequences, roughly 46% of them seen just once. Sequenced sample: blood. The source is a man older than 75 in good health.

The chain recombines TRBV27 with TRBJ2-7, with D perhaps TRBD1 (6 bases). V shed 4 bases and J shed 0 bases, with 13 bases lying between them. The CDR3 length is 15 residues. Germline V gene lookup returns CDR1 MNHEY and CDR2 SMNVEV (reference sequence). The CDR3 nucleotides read TGTGCCAGCAGTTCCCTAGGGGGAAGCTCCTACGAGCAGTACTTC. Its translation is CASSSLGGSSYEQYF.

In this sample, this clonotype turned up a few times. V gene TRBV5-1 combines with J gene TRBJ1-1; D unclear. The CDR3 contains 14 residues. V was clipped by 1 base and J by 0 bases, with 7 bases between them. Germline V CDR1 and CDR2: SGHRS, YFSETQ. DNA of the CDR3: TGCGCCAGCAGCTTGACAACCATGAACACTGAAGCTTTCTTT. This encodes CASSLTTMNTEAFF.

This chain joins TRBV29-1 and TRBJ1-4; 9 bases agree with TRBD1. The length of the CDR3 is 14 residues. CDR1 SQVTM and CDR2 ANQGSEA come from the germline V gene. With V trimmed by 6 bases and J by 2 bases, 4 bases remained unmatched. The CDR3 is CSVVTGGTNEKLFF. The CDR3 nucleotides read TGCAGCGTGGTGACAGGGGGTACTAATGAAAAACTGTTTTTT.

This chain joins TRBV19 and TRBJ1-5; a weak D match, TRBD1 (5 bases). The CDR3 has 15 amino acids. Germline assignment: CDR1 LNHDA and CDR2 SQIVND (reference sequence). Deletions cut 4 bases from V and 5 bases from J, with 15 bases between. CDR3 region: CASSTLPGLDQPQHF. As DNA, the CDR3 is TGTGCCAGTAGTACACTACCAGGGCTGGATCAGCCCCAGCATTTT.

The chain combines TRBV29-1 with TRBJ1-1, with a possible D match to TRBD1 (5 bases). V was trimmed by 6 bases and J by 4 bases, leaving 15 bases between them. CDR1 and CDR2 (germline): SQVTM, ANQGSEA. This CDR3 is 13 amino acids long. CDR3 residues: CSVGEGPSTEAFF. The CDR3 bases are TGCAGCGTGGGGGAAGGACCAAGCACTGAAGCTTTCTTT.

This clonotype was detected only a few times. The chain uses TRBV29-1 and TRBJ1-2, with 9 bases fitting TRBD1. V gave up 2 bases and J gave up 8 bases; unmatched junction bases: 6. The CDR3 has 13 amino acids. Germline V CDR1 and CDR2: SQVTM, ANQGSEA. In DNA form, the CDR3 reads TGCAGCGTTGAAAACAGGGGGCTAGGAGGCTACACCTTC. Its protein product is CSVENRGLGGYTF.

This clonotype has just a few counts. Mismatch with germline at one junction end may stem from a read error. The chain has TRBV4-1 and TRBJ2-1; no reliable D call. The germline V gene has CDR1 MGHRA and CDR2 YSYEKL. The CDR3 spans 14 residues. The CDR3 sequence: CASRQVARYNEQFF. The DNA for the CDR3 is TGCGCCAGCAGGCAAGTTGCGAGGTACAATGAGCAGTTCTTC.

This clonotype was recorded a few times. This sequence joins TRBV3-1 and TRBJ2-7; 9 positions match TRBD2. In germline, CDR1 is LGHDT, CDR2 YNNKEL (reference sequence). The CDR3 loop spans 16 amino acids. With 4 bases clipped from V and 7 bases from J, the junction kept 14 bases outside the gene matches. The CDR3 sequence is CASSPYGELAGNEQYF. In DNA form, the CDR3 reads TGTGCCAGCAGCCCCTACGGTGAGCTAGCGGGAAATGAGCAGTACTTC.

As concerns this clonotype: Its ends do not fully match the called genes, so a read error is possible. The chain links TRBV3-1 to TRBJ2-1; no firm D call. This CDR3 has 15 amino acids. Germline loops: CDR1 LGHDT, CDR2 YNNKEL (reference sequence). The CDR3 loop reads CASSQGQAMGNVQFF. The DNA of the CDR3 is TGTGCCAGCAGCCAAGGGCAGGCAATGGGCAATGTGCAGTTCTTC.

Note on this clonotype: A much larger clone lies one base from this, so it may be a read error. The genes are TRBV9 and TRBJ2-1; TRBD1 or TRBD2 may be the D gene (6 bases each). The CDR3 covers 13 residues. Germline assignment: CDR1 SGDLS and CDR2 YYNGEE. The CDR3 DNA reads TGTACCAGCAGCGTAGTAGGGGGGCATGAGCAGTTCTTC. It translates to CTSSVVGGHEQFF.

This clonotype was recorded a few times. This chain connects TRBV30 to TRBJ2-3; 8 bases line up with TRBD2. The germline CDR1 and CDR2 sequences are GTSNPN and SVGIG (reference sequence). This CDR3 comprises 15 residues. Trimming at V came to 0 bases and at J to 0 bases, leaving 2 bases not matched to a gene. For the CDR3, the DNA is TGTGCCTGGAGTGTACGGGGGGGAAGCACAGATACGCAGTATTTT. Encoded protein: CAWSVRGGSTDTQYF.

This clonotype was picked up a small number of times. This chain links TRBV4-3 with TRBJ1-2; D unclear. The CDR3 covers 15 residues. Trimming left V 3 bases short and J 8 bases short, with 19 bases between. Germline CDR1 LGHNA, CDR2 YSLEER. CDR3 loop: CASSQRENDLRGYTF. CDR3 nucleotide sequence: TGCGCCAGCAGCCAGCGGGAAAATGACCTCCGGGGCTACACCTTC.

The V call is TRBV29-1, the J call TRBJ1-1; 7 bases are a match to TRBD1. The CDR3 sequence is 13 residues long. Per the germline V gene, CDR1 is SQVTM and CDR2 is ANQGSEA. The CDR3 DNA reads TGCACCGCAGGTGACAGGGCGAACACTGAAGCTTTCTTT. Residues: CTAGDRANTEAFF.

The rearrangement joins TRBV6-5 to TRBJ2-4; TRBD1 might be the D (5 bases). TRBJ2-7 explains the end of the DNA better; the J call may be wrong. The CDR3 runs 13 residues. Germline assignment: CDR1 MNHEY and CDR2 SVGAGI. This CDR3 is CASSPRVSNEQYF. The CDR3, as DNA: TGTGCCAGCAGTCCCAGGGTTTCCAACGAGCAGTACTTC.